The 25 T cell receptor beta chains below were found in one sample sequenced in a study of blood T cell repertoires in COVID-19. The assay was immunoSEQ multiplex PCR, and TCRdb's table has in-frame clones only and misses some. The repertoire holds 410,000 or so clones, with 86% as singletons. Sequencing used peripheral blood. All receptors come from a young woman with active or convalescent COVID-19.

The chain employs TRBV19 and TRBJ2-5, with a possible D match to TRBD1 (6 bases). The length of the CDR3 is 13 residues. Germline assignment: CDR1 LNHDA and CDR2 SQIVND (reference sequence). Trimming took off 6 bases at V and 3 bases at J, with 11 bases between the two ends. As DNA, the CDR3 is TGTGCCAGTAGGGAGACAGGCAAAGAGACCCAGTACTTC. This gives the protein CASRETGKETQYF.

The rearrangement links TRBV30 to TRBJ1-2; the match to TRBD1 covers 7 bases. The CDR3 is 16 amino acids. The V and J ends lost 3 bases and 0 bases, in that order; junction bases with no gene match: 10. Germline loops: CDR1 GTSNPN, CDR2 SVGIG (reference sequence). CDR3: CAWSPKNRGPNYGYTF. In DNA form, the CDR3 reads TGTGCCTGGAGCCCCAAAAACAGGGGACCTAACTATGGCTACACCTTC. The variable domain in full, with the rest retrieved from reference TRBV30 and TRBJ1-2, is SQTIHQWPATLVQPVGSPLSLECTVEGTSNPNLYWYRQAAGRGLQLLFYSVGIGQISSEVPQNLSASRPQDRQFILSSKKLLLSDSGFYLCAWSPKNRGPNYGYTFGSGTRLTVV.

This clone occurred once. The chain recombines TRBV5-8 with TRBJ2-1, with 7 positions matching TRBD2. The germline V gene has CDR1 SGHTS and CDR2 YDEGEE. V gave up 0 bases and J gave up 1 base; unmatched junction bases: 4. CDR3 length equals 16 residues. CDR3 sequence (DNA): TGTGCCAGCAGCTTGGGGCTAGCGGCGTCCTACAATGAGCAGTTCTTC. Its protein is CASSLGLAASYNEQFF.

V and J are TRBV5-1 and TRBJ1-1; tentative D call: TRBD1 (5 bases). The germline gives CDR1 SGHRS, CDR2 YFSETQ. V lost 3 bases to trimming and J lost 0 bases, with 15 bases between them. The CDR3 extends over 16 amino acids. CDR3 residues: CASSWAQTDLNTEAFF. The CDR3 region has the DNA TGCGCCAGCAGCTGGGCTCAGACAGATCTGAACACTGAAGCTTTCTTT.

The rearrangement links TRBV3-1 (or the pseudogene TRBV3-2) to TRBJ1-5; 7 positions match TRBD1. The germline V gene encodes CDR1 LGHDT and CDR2 YNNKEL (reference sequence). The CDR3 is made up of 15 amino acids. V was pared by 1 base and J by 5 bases, with 5 bases of the junction left unmatched. The CDR3 sequence: CASSQGQGGDQPQHF. CDR3 coding DNA: TGTGCCAGCAGCCAAGGACAGGGTGGGGATCAGCCCCAGCATTTT.

The rearrangement links TRBV5-1 to TRBJ1-3; TRBD1 aligns across 9 bases. The trim removed 4 bases at V and 0 bases at J, leaving 11 bases unmatched. The germline CDR1 and CDR2 sequences are SGHRS and YFSETQ. The CDR3 spans 18 residues. The CDR3 loop is CASSTMGQGARSGNTIYF. In DNA form, the CDR3 reads TGCGCCAGCAGCACGATGGGACAGGGTGCCCGCTCTGGAAACACCATATATTTT.

This clone has just one count. The J gene is TRBJ2-3, the V gene TRBV4-1; 11 positions match TRBD2. The V gene end was trimmed by 1 base and the J gene end by 1 base; junction bases not matched to a gene: 1. Germline assignment: CDR1 MGHRA and CDR2 YSYEKL. The CDR3 runs to 16 residues. The CDR3 protein is CASSQVAGGGTDTQYF. The DNA for the CDR3 is TGCGCCAGCAGCCAAGTAGCGGGGGGGGGCACAGATACGCAGTATTTT.

There are a few counts of this clone. The chain joins TRBV9 to TRBJ1-1; D unclear. Trimming pared 3 bases from V and 3 bases from J, leaving 6 bases between. Germline-derived CDR1 and CDR2 are SGDLS and YYNGEE. The length of the CDR3 is 12 residues. This chain's CDR3 is CASSAGYTEAFF. The CDR3 coding sequence is TGTGCCAGCAGCGCGGGGTACACTGAAGCTTTCTTT.

V is TRBV6-1 and J is TRBJ1-1; TRBD1 matches at 8 bases. The germline V gene has CDR1 MNHNS and CDR2 SASEGT. The CDR3 runs 14 residues. V shed 3 bases, J shed 6 bases, and the junction held 6 bases outside the gene matches. CDR3 nucleotides: TGTGCCAGCAGTGAGTACAGGGGGTCCGCTGAAGCTTTCTTT. Translation: CASSEYRGSAEAFF.

The table lists this clone with a few counts. The V call is TRBV14, the J call TRBJ1-3; no clear D. Trimming removed 1 base from V and 2 bases from J, with 3 bases in between. The CDR3 is 13 amino acids. CDR1 is SGHDN and CDR2 is FVKESK in the germline V gene. The CDR3, as DNA: TGTGCCAGCAGCCAAGTCACTGGAAACACCATATATTTT. Amino acids: CASSQVTGNTIYF.

The chain couples TRBV9 to TRBJ1-4, with TRBD1 matching 7 bases. Germline CDR1 SGDLS, CDR2 YYNGEE. This CDR3 region has 17 residues. The V gene end was trimmed by 0 bases and the J gene end by 8 bases; junction bases not matched to a gene: 13. This CDR3 reads CASSVGGRGQAQEKLFF. CDR3 nucleotides: TGTGCCAGCAGCGTAGGAGGTCGAGGACAGGCCCAAGAAAAACTGTTTTTT.

This chain joins TRBV18 and TRBJ1-4, with 10 bases fitting TRBD1. CDR1 and CDR2 from the germline V gene are KGHSH and LQKENI. Trimming removed 3 bases from V and 7 bases from J; junction bases left unmatched: 8. CDR3 length: 16 amino acids. The CDR3 is CASSPQTGTGAEKLFF. In DNA, the CDR3 is TGTGCCAGCTCACCTCAGACGGGGACAGGGGCTGAAAAACTGTTTTTT.

This chain links TRBV12-3 or TRBV12-4 with TRBJ1-3, with 10 bases fitting TRBD1. V lost 6 bases, J lost 7 bases, and 3 bases stayed unmatched. The length of the CDR3 is 13 residues. CDR3 nucleotide sequence: TGTGCCAGCAGACAGGGACAGGGGAACACCATATATTTT. Protein sequence: CASRQGQGNTIYF.

This clone was counted once. The chain uses TRBV11-2 and TRBJ1-3; TRBD1 matches 7 bases. V was pared by 7 bases and J by 2 bases, with 8 bases of the junction left unmatched. This CDR3 spans 15 amino acids. The germline gives CDR1 SGHAT, CDR2 FQNNGV. CDR3 DNA sequence: TGTGCCAGCACCCCGGGACAGCTTACTGGAAACACCATATATTTT. This translates into CASTPGQLTGNTIYF.

This clone has only one observation. V gene TRBV6-5 combines with J gene TRBJ2-2; perhaps TRBD1 as D (6 bases). Trimming cost V 6 bases and J 1 base, with 9 bases left between them. CDR3 length equals 14 residues. Germline V gene sequence: CDR1 MNHEY, CDR2 SVGAGI. CDR3 in DNA: TGTGCCAGCAGAGGACAGCGGAACACCGGGGAGCTGTTTTTT. Translation: CASRGQRNTGELFF.

This chain connects TRBV14 to TRBJ1-1, with a weak D call TRBD1 (6 bases). The germline V gene encodes CDR1 SGHDN and CDR2 FVKESK. The CDR3 contains 13 residues. The V and J ends lost 6 bases and 1 base respectively, with 9 bases between them. The CDR3 coding sequence is TGTGCCAGCAGTTCGGGACAGAACACTGAAGCTTTCTTT. This translates into CASSSGQNTEAFF.

CDR3 bases: TGTGCCAGCAGCCCTAGCGGGGCCGTCACAGATACGCAGTATTTT. It is translated as CASSPSGAVTDTQYF. V usage is TRBV27 and J usage is TRBJ2-3, with 9 bases that match TRBD2. The germline CDR1 and CDR2 sequences are MNHEY and SMNVEV (reference sequence). The CDR3 runs to 15 residues. V dropped 6 bases and J dropped 2; count of bases not matched to a gene: 6.

This chain uses TRBV5-5 with TRBJ1-4; the D is unclear. The CDR3 extends over 13 amino acids. V was pared by 2 bases and J by 7 bases, with 9 bases between. Germline CDR1 is SGHKS and CDR2 is YYEKEE (reference sequence). Written as DNA, the CDR3 is TGTGCCAGCAGCTTAGCCACCCCTGAAAAACTGTTTTTT. Encoded protein: CASSLATPEKLFF.

This chain uses TRBV14 with TRBJ1-1, with 8 bases matching TRBD1. The CDR3 sequence is 13 residues long. Trimming at V came to 6 bases and at J to 9 bases, leaving 9 bases not matched to a gene. The germline CDR1 and CDR2 sequences are SGHDN and FVKESK. DNA for the CDR3: TGTGCCAGCAGTCCCATGGGACAGGATCAAGCTTTCTTT. Translated: CASSPMGQDQAFF. Looking up the rest from reference TRBV14 and TRBJ1-1 gives the full variable domain: EAGVTQFPSHSVIEKGQTVTLRCDPISGHDNLYWYRRVMGKEIKFLLHFVKESKQDESGMPNNRFLAERTGGTYSTLKVQPAELEDSGVYFCASSPMGQDQAFFGQGTRLTVV.

On this clone itself: The sample carries other DNA sequences with the same CDR3. This chain links TRBV6-5 with TRBJ1-1; 11 bases agree with TRBD1. The junction had 1 base not matched to a gene; V was cut back by 6 bases and J by 4 bases. This CDR3 contains 13 residues. Germline V gene data show CDR1 as MNHEY and CDR2 as SVGAGI. The CDR3 DNA reads as TGTGCCAGCAGCGGGACAGGGGGCACTGAAGCTTTCTTT. This translates into CASSGTGGTEAFF.

The chain combines TRBV30 with TRBJ2-1; 14 nucleotides match TRBD2. This CDR3 comprises 15 residues. Germline V gives CDR1 GTSNPN, CDR2 SVGIG (reference sequence). The V gene end was trimmed by 2 bases and the J gene end by 5 bases; junction bases not matched to a gene: 2. CDR3 bases: TGTGCCTGGAGTAAGGGACTAGCGGGAGACAATGAGCAGTTCTTC. Its protein product is CAWSKGLAGDNEQFF.

V is TRBV30 and J is TRBJ1-2, with D perhaps TRBD1 (5 bases). The V gene's germline CDR1 is GTSNPN and CDR2 SVGIG (reference sequence). V was clipped by 0 bases and J by 8 bases, with 25 bases between them. The CDR3 has 17 amino acids. The CDR3 DNA follows: TGTGCCTGGAGTGTACGGGCAGGGTCGTCCCCGATTTGGGGCTACACCTTC. Translation gives CAWSVRAGSSPIWGYTF.

This chain links TRBV27 with TRBJ1-5; no clear D. The ends were cut back, 6 bases at V and 0 bases at J, with 15 bases in the middle. From germline, CDR1 is MNHEY and CDR2 SMNVEV (reference sequence). CDR3 length: 16 residues. In nucleotides, the CDR3 is TGTGCCAGCAGCCCGGTTAGCGTTCATAGCAATCAGCCCCAGCATTTT. Amino acid sequence: CASSPVSVHSNQPQHF.

V usage is TRBV6-1 and J usage is TRBJ2-5, with TRBD2 matching over 9 bases. Looked up from germline, CDR1 is MNHNS and CDR2 is SASEGT. V was pared by 2 bases and J by 3 bases, with 7 bases of the junction left unmatched. This CDR3 spans 16 amino acids. CDR3 coding DNA: TGTGCCAGCAGTGAATGGACTAGCGAAACAAAAGAGACCCAGTACTTC. Translation: CASSEWTSETKETQYF.

Note on this clone: Other DNA variants within this sample encode the same CDR3. V is TRBV7-9 and J is TRBJ2-3; 8 positions match TRBD2. The CDR3 covers 15 residues. Germline V lookup: CDR1 SEHNR, CDR2 FQNEAQ (reference sequence). Trimming took 3 bases from V and 0 from J; bases not matched to a gene: 2. The CDR3 DNA sequence: TGTGCCAGCAGCTTCACTAGCGGAAGCACAGATACGCAGTATTTT. Translation gives CASSFTSGSTDTQYF.